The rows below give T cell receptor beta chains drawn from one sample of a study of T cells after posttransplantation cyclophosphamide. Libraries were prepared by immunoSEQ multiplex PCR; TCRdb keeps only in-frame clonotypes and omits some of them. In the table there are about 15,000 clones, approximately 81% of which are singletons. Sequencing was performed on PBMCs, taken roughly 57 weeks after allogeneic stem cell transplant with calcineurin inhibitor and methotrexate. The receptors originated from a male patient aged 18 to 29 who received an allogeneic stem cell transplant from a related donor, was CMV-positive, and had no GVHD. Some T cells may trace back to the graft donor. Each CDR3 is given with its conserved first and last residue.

CDR3: CASSPQRSSYEQYF
length: 14
V: TRBV18
J: TRBJ2-7

CDR3: CASPLRTDSYEQYF
length: 14
V: TRBV19
J: TRBJ2-7

CDR3: CASSLSQGREQYF
length: 13
V: TRBV27
J: TRBJ2-7

CDR3: CASSQDRSGGSSGEQFF
length: 17
V: TRBV4-3
J: TRBJ2-1

CDR3: CASSVLEGPTGELFF
length: 15
V: TRBV9
J: TRBJ2-2

CDR3: CASSFSGFDSEQFF
length: 14
V: TRBV7-9
J: TRBJ2-1

CDR3: CASGQVNSEQFF
length: 12
V: TRBV9
J: TRBJ2-1

CDR3: CASSPGRGVYGYTF
length: 14
V: TRBV28
J: TRBJ1-2

CDR3: CASTLEGSYGYTF
length: 13
V: TRBV7-9
J: TRBJ1-2

CDR3: CASSSSSGSYEQFF
length: 14
V: TRBV7-6
J: TRBJ2-1

CDR3: CAWSQGSNQPQHF
length: 13
V: TRBV30
J: TRBJ1-5

CDR3: CASSGQGGNTIYF
length: 13
V: TRBV19
J: TRBJ1-3

CDR3: CASSPSASSYSEQFF
length: 15
V: TRBV7-2
J: TRBJ2-1

CDR3: CASSFPGGNTEAFF
length: 14
V: TRBV5-5
J: TRBJ1-1

CDR3: CASSSPRYEQYF
length: 12
V: TRBV18
J: TRBJ2-7

CDR3: CASSARDRGGETQYF
length: 15
V: TRBV9
J: TRBJ2-5